This T cell receptor beta chain was observed in a study of blood T cell repertoires in COVID-19. On the study more broadly: Sites across the United States, Italy and Spain contributed samples from acute and convalescent COVID-19.

Looked up from germline, CDR1 is LGHNA and CDR2 is YNFKEQ. The V and J ends lost 0 bases and 4 bases, in that order; junction bases with no gene match: 5. The CDR3 contains 16 residues. Sequenced by immunoSEQ multiplex PCR; TCRdb stores in-frame clones only, minus some. The sample has approximately 130,000 clones, around 86% seen once. Sequencing was done on a sample of peripheral blood. The receptor comes from a man aged 50 or older with active COVID-19. This rearrangement joins TRBV4-2 to TRBJ1-3; 8 bases align to TRBD1. Here the CDR3 reads CASSQDLRTGGNTIYF. The CDR3 DNA is TGTGCCAGCAGCCAAGATCTCAGGACAGGGGGAAACACCATATATTTT.